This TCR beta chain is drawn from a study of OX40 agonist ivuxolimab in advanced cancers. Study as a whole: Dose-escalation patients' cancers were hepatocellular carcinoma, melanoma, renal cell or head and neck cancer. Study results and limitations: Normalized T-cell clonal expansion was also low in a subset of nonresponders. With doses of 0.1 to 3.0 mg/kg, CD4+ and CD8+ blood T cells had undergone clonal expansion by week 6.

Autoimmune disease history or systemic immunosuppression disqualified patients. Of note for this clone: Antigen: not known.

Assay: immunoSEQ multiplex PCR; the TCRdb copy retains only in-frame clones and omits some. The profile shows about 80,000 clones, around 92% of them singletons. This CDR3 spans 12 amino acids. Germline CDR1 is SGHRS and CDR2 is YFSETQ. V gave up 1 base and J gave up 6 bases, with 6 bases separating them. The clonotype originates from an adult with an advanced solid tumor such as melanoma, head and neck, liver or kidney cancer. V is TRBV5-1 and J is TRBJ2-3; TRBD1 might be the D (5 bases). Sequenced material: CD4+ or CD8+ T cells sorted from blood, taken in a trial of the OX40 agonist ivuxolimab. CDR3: CASSLSGDTQYF. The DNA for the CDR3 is TGCGCCAGCAGCTTGTCAGGGGATACGCAGTATTTT.